A single sample gave rise to the 24 T cell receptor beta chains below, sequenced in a study of cytomegalovirus exposure and HLA in healthy donors. TCRdb's table, derived via immunoSEQ multiplex PCR, lists solely in-frame clones and lacks some. The sample lists some 170,000 clones, about nine tenths seen once, with approximately 7% in the top ten. Sequencing was performed on PBMCs. The source of these receptors is a man aged 25 to 40 in good health and CMV-seropositive.

The rearrangement uses TRBV4-2 and TRBJ2-2; no firm D call. The V end lost 0 bases, the J end lost 2 bases, and 13 bases lay between the germline ends. The CDR3 extends over 17 amino acids. The germline V gene has CDR1 LGHNA and CDR2 YNFKEQ. The CDR3: CASSQEILRVNTGELFF. DNA of the CDR3: TGTGCCAGCAGCCAAGAAATACTCCGGGTAAACACCGGGGAGCTGTTTTTT.

This chain uses TRBV5-1 with TRBJ1-2, with 10 bases matching TRBD1. Germline loops: CDR1 SGHRS, CDR2 YFSETQ. The junction had 8 bases not matched to a gene; V was cut back by 7 bases and J by 2 bases. CDR3 size: 15 residues. CDR3 protein: CASGDRQGANYGYTF. CDR3 nucleotide sequence: TGCGCCAGCGGGGACAGACAGGGGGCGAACTATGGCTACACCTTC.

This rearrangement joins TRBV9 to TRBJ2-5; D gene unclear. The V gene's germline CDR1 is SGDLS and CDR2 YYNGEE. Between the trimmed V and J ends, which lost 0 bases and 0 bases, there was a span of 6 bases. CDR3 size: 14 residues. The CDR3 DNA is TGTGCCAGCAGCGTAGATGGGGACCAAGAGACCCAGTACTTC. It yields the protein CASSVDGDQETQYF.

The chain is built from TRBV6-6 and TRBJ2-3; perhaps TRBD1 as D (6 bases). V lost 6 bases, J lost 14 bases, and 21 bases lay in between. The CDR3 sequence is 13 residues long. Germline V gene data show CDR1 as MNHNY and CDR2 as SVGAGI (reference sequence). The CDR3: CASSHEQGRRGYF. DNA of the CDR3: TGTGCCAGCAGCCATGAACAGGGACGAAGGGGGTATTTT.

The rearrangement joins TRBV7-9 to TRBJ2-7; 9 bases match TRBD1. Germline-derived CDR1 and CDR2 are SEHNR and FQNEAQ (reference sequence). The CDR3 contains 14 residues. J was trimmed by 3 bases and V by 4 bases; bases with no gene match: 4. The DNA of the CDR3 is TGTGCCAGCAGCTCCGGACAGGGGATCTACGAGCAGTACTTC. It translates to CASSSGQGIYEQYF.

V and J are TRBV19 and TRBJ2-7; perhaps TRBD1 as D (6 bases). In germline, CDR1 is LNHDA, CDR2 SQIVND (reference sequence). Trimming cost V 8 bases and J 5 bases, with 19 bases left between them. The length of the CDR3 is 14 residues. The CDR3 DNA reads TGTGCCAGTCGGATAAACAGGGAAGGCCACGAGCAGTACTTC. It codes for CASRINREGHEQYF.

This rearrangement joins TRBV7-2 to TRBJ2-3; D gene unclear. V was clipped by 5 bases and J by 6 bases, with 9 bases between them. Germline CDR1 reads SGHTA; CDR2 reads FQGNSA. The CDR3 contains 12 residues. Here the CDR3 reads CASSQTRDTQYF. The CDR3 DNA follows: TGTGCCAGCAGCCAAACCCGGGATACGCAGTATTTT.

V gene TRBV18 combines with J gene TRBJ1-4, with a possible D match to TRBD1 (6 bases). The germline CDR1 and CDR2 sequences are KGHSH and LQKENI. The V and J ends lost 6 bases and 8 bases respectively, with 19 bases between them. The CDR3 is 15 residues long. The CDR3 sequence is CASSWETGQQEKLFF. The DNA of the CDR3 is TGTGCCAGCTCCTGGGAGACAGGTCAACAGGAAAAACTGTTTTTT.

This clone appeared a single time. This chain connects TRBV5-6 to TRBJ1-1, with a possible D match to TRBD1 (5 bases). There are 16 residues in the CDR3. Trimming removed 0 bases from V and 3 bases from J, with 15 bases in between. CDR1 SGHDT and CDR2 YYEEEE come from the germline V gene. This CDR3 is CASSLGQTSIHTEAFF. The CDR3 nucleotides read TGTGCCAGCAGCTTGGGACAGACAAGTATCCACACTGAAGCTTTCTTT.

This chain links TRBV7-9 with TRBJ1-5; D not resolved. This CDR3 spans 13 amino acids. Trimming pared 5 bases from V and 0 bases from J, leaving 5 bases between. Germline CDR1 SEHNR, CDR2 FQNEAQ (reference sequence). CDR3 nucleotides: TGTGCCAGCAGCCTTAATAGCAATCAGCCCCAGCATTTT. It translates to CASSLNSNQPQHF.

The rearrangement links TRBV12-5 to TRBJ1-1; unclear D gene. The CDR3 extends over 12 amino acids. CDR1 is LGHNT, CDR2 FRNRAP, per germline. Trimming left V 6 bases short and J 7 bases short, with 12 bases between. CDR3 DNA: TGTGCTAGTGGGCCTGCCCAGGTTGAAGCTTTCTTT. Amino acid sequence: CASGPAQVEAFF.

The chain employs TRBV27 and TRBJ1-4; D is perhaps TRBD1 (6 bases). The CDR3 extends over 15 amino acids. Trimming took 2 bases from V and 0 from J, leaving 7 bases between them. The germline CDR1 and CDR2 sequences are MNHEY and SMNVEV (reference sequence). The CDR3 spells CASSLRQATNEKLFF. In DNA, the CDR3 is TGTGCCAGCAGTTTACGACAGGCAACTAATGAAAAACTGTTTTTT.

The chain uses TRBV7-9 and TRBJ1-1, with 8 positions matching TRBD1. This CDR3 has 15 residues. V shed 4 bases and J 7 bases; nucleotides not matched to a gene: 11. The germline CDR1 and CDR2 sequences are SEHNR and FQNEAQ (reference sequence). In DNA, the CDR3 is TGTGCCAGCAGCTCGTATGACAGGGGCGCCCTTGAAGCTTTCTTT. Encoded protein: CASSSYDRGALEAFF.

The chain has TRBV27 and TRBJ2-1; D possibly corresponds to TRBD1 (6 bases). Germline V lookup: CDR1 MNHEY, CDR2 SMNVEV (reference sequence). Trimming removed 4 bases at V and 10 bases at J, with 17 bases between. The CDR3 runs to 14 residues. DNA of the CDR3: TGTGCCAGCAGTTCCTCCTCTGGGGGCGCGGAGCAGTTCTTC. Translation: CASSSSSGGAEQFF.

Concerning this clone itself: This sample includes further DNA sequences coding for the same CDR3. The chain carries TRBV5-6 and TRBJ1-2; D call uncertain. Germline loops: CDR1 SGHDT, CDR2 YYEEEE. CDR3 length equals 12 residues. Trimming left V 0 bases short and J 4 bases short, with 4 bases between. In DNA form, the CDR3 reads TGTGCCAGCAGCTTGGGGGCCTATGGCTACACCTTC. Translating gives CASSLGAYGYTF.

The sample holds one count of this clone. CDR3 nucleotides: TGTGCCAGCAGCGTAGGTCCGGGGAGCTCCTACAATGAGCAGTTCTTC. It is translated as CASSVGPGSSYNEQFF. The chain employs TRBV9 and TRBJ2-1; D might be TRBD2 (5 bases). The V end was cut by 0 bases, the J end by 0 bases, with 10 bases between. The germline V gene encodes CDR1 SGDLS and CDR2 YYNGEE. The CDR3 runs to 16 residues.

Here the CDR3 DNA reads TGTGCCAGCTCATCGGGGGATATAGAAGATACGCAGTATTTT. Its translation: CASSSGDIEDTQYF. V gene TRBV18 combines with J gene TRBJ2-3, with D perhaps TRBD2 (6 bases). This CDR3 has 14 residues. Germline values: CDR1 KGHSH, CDR2 LQKENI. The V and J ends lost 5 bases and 5 bases respectively, with 14 bases between them. Together with reference TRBV18 and TRBJ2-3, the CDR3 gives the full variable domain: NAGVMQNPRHLVRRRGQEARLRCSPMKGHSHVYWYRQLPEEGLKFMVYLQKENIIDESGMPKERFSAEFPKEGPSILRIQQVVRGDSAAYFCASSSGDIEDTQYFGPGTRLTVL.

The chain recombines TRBV5-1 with TRBJ2-7; no clear D gene. Germline CDR1 SGHRS, CDR2 YFSETQ. The CDR3 spans 16 residues. With 1 base removed from V and 2 bases from J, the gap between germline ends came to 16 bases. The CDR3 here is CASSLPQISSAYEQYF. The CDR3 DNA follows: TGCGCCAGCAGCTTGCCCCAGATTAGCAGTGCCTACGAGCAGTACTTC.

CDR3 loop: CASSSTRANEQYF. CDR3 in DNA: TGTGCCAGCAGCTCGACCAGAGCTAACGAGCAGTACTTC. The rearrangement joins TRBV7-9 to TRBJ2-7, with D unclear. Per germline, CDR1 SEHNR and CDR2 FQNEAQ (reference sequence). CDR3 length equals 13 residues. The ends were cut back, 4 bases at V and 5 bases at J, with 12 bases in the middle.

This sequence joins TRBV5-6 and TRBJ2-7, with D perhaps matching TRBD2 (5 bases). The germline gives CDR1 SGHDT, CDR2 YYEEEE. This CDR3 region has 11 residues. V was trimmed by 1 base and J by 6 bases, leaving 5 bases between them. This chain's CDR3 is CASSLTSEQYF. CDR3 DNA sequence: TGTGCCAGCAGCTTGACTAGCGAGCAGTACTTC.

The chain recombines TRBV9 with TRBJ2-1, with 10 positions matching TRBD1. This CDR3 is 15 amino acids long. V gave up 4 bases and J gave up 6 bases; unmatched junction bases: 7. CDR1 and CDR2 from the germline V gene are SGDLS and YYNGEE. CDR3 loop: CASSPRQGASNEQFF. CDR3 nucleotide sequence: TGTGCCAGCAGCCCCCGACAGGGGGCTAGCAATGAGCAGTTCTTC.

The chain combines TRBV7-2 with TRBJ1-5, with 9 bases aligning to TRBD1. This CDR3 is 14 amino acids long. Germline V gene sequence: CDR1 SGHTA, CDR2 FQGNSA. With V trimmed by 5 bases and J by 6 bases, 5 bases remained unmatched. The CDR3 loop reads CASSPDRGGQPQHF. Written as DNA, the CDR3 is TGTGCCAGCAGCCCTGACAGGGGGGGTCAGCCCCAGCATTTT.

This clone was observed once. At one end, the junction sequence differs from germline, possibly due to a read error. The chain couples TRBV9 to TRBJ1-1, with 7 bases lining up with TRBD1. CDR1 is SGDLS and CDR2 is YYNGEE in the germline V gene. The CDR3 is 12 residues long. CDR3 sequence: CASSEPGQRLGF. The CDR3 bases are TGTGCCAGCAGCGAGCCGGGACAGCGACTCGGGTTT.

This clone was recorded once. V and J are TRBV6-1 and TRBJ1-2; 7 bases match TRBD1. The CDR3 is 14 residues long. Losses at the gene ends were 3 bases for V and 3 bases for J; bases not matched to a gene: 4. Germline lookup yields CDR1 MNHNS and CDR2 SASEGT. CDR3: CASSDEGADYGYTF. The CDR3 DNA follows: TGTGCCAGCAGTGACGAGGGGGCTGACTATGGCTACACCTTC.